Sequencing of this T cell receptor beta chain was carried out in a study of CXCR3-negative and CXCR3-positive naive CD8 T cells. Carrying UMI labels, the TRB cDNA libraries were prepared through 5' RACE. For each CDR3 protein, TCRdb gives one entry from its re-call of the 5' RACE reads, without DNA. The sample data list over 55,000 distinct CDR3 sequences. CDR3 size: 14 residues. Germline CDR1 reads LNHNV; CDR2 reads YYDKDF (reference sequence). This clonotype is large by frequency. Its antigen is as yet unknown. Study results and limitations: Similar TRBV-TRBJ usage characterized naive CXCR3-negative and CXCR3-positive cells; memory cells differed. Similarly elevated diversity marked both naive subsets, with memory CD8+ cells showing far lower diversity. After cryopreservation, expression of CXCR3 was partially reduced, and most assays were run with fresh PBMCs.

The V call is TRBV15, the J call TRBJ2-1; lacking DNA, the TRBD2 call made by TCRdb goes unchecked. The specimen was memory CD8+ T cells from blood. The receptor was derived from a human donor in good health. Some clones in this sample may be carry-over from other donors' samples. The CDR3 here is CATGVGLSSNEQFF.